This T cell receptor (beta chain) comes out of a study of prognosis after radiotherapy for stage I lung cancer. In regard to this clonotype: A junction boundary mismatches the germline segment, possibly from a read error.

Genomic DNA served as the source from which two-round multiplex PCR generated TCR beta CDR3 amplicons. Individual primers that were specific to each TRBV and TRBJ gene served in first-round PCR. TCRdb itself ran the multiplex PCR reads through MiXCR, one entry per CDR3 protein. The sample has 14,000 or so distinct CDR3 sequences, around 33% seen once. CDR1 LNHNV and CDR2 YYDKDF come from the germline V gene (reference sequence). The CDR3 has 16 amino acids. This material consisted of PBMCs, taken before or after stereotactic body radiation therapy (not recorded which). The sequence derives from a donor over 45 with non-small cell lung cancer. The rearrangement uses TRBV15 and TRBJ2-3; D call uncertain. Written as DNA, the CDR3 is TGTGCCACCAGCAGAGGGATGGGCTCTAGTACAGATATGCAGTATTTT. This codes for CATSRGMGSSTDMQYF.